Here is one TCR beta chain with its context. The data stem from a study of T cells of healthy individuals. V lost 5 bases, J lost 5 bases, and 12 bases lay in between. This CDR3 comprises 13 residues. TCRdb passed the 5' RACE reads through MiXCR, listing each CDR3 protein once. This sample carries 65,000 to 95,000 distinct CDR3 sequences, approximately 5.4% of them seen once, and the ten largest clones take about 7.5%. This clonotype originated in a female donor in good health. This chain connects TRBV12-3 or TRBV12-4 to TRBJ2-5; D call uncertain. In DNA, the CDR3 is TGTGCCAGCAGTGCACCCGAAGGGGAGACCCAGTACTTC. Translated: CASSAPEGETQYF.